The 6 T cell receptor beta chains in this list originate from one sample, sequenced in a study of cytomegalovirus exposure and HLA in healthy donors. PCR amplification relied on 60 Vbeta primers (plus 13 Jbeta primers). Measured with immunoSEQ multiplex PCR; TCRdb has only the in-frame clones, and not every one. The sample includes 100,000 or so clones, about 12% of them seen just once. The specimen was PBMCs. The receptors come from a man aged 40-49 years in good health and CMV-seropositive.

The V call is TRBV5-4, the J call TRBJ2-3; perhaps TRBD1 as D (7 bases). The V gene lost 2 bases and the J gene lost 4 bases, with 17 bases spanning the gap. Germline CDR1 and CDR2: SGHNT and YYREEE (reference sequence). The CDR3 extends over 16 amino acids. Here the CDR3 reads CASSLAGGGGSDTQYF. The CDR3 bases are TGTGCCAGCAGCTTAGCAGGGGGTGGAGGGTCAGATACGCAGTATTTT. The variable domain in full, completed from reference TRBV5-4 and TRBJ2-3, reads ETGVTQSPTHLIKTRGQQVTLRCSSQSGHNTVSWYQQALGQGPQFIFQYYREEENGRGNFPPRFSGLQFPNYSSELNVNALELDDSALYLCASSLAGGGGSDTQYFGPGTRLTVL.

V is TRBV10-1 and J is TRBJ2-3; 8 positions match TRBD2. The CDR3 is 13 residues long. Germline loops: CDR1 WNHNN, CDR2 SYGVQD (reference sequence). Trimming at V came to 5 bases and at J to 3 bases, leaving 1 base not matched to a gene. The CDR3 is CASSLAGTDTQYF. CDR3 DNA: TGCGCCAGCAGTTTAGCGGGAACAGATACGCAGTATTTT.

The CDR3 sequence is CASSKNPPDNEQFF. In DNA, the CDR3 is TGTGCCAGCAGTAAAAACCCTCCGGACAATGAGCAGTTCTTC. The J gene is TRBJ2-1, the V gene TRBV25-1; unclear D gene. The CDR3 totals 14 residues. From germline, CDR1 is MGHDK and CDR2 SYGVNS. The V end lost 5 bases, the J end lost 5 bases, and 13 bases lay between the germline ends.

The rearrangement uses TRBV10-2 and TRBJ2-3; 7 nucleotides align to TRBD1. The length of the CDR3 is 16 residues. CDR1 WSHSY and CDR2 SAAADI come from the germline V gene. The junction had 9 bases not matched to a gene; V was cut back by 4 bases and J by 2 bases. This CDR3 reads CASSGSGQSTTDTQYF. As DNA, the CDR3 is TGCGCCAGCAGTGGATCGGGACAGTCAACCACAGATACGCAGTATTTT.

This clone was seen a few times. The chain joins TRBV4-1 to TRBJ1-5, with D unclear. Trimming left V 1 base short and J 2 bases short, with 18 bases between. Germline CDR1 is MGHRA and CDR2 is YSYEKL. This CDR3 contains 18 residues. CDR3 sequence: CASSQGRILGVGNQPQHF. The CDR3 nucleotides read TGCGCCAGCAGCCAAGGCCGGATCCTAGGAGTGGGCAATCAGCCCCAGCATTTT.

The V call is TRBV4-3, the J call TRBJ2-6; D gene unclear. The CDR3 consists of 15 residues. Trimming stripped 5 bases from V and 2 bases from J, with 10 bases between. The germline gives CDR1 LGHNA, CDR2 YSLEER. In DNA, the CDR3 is TGCGCCAGCAGCTCCGTGGGCGCTGGGGCCAACGTCCTGACTTTC. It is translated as CASSSVGAGANVLTF.